Below are 9 T cell receptor beta chains sequenced from a single sample in a study of cytomegalovirus exposure and HLA in healthy donors (dated by TCRdb to the late 2010s). The library was made by the immunoSEQ multiplex PCR assay. A mixture of 60 forward primers for TCR Vbeta segments and 13 reverse primers for TCR Jbeta segments was used in the multiplex PCR. In its TCRdb copy, this immuneACCESS table keeps in-frame sequences only and misses some clones. Where compared with another copy, unresolved V genes explain less than half of these, and the others have no known cause. The sample profile shows 180,000 or so clones; 76% of them were found once. Clones ranked in the top ten supply 1.5% to 2% of the sample. Sequenced: PBMCs. These receptors were taken from a man aged 18-30 years in good health and CMV-seronegative.

This chain joins TRBV19 and TRBJ2-5; D unresolved. This CDR3 has 13 residues. Deletions cut 4 bases from V and 4 bases from J, with 10 bases between. The germline gives CDR1 LNHDA, CDR2 SQIVND (reference sequence). CDR3 sequence: CASSRAKAETQYF. DNA for the CDR3: TGTGCCAGTAGTAGAGCTAAAGCAGAGACCCAGTACTTC.

The chain uses TRBV7-2 and TRBJ2-7, with 7 bases that match TRBD1. The germline V gene encodes CDR1 SGHTA and CDR2 FQGNSA. The CDR3 is made up of 15 amino acids. With V trimmed by 5 bases and J by 3 bases, 10 bases remained unmatched. This CDR3 is CASSHYTGTDYEQYF. CDR3 sequence (DNA): TGTGCCAGCAGCCATTATACCGGGACAGACTACGAGCAGTACTTC.

This chain connects TRBV28 to TRBJ1-4; tentative D call: TRBD1 (5 bases). This CDR3 is 15 amino acids long. Trimming cost V 9 bases and J 2 bases, with 16 bases left between them. Germline lookup yields CDR1 MDHEN and CDR2 SYDVKM. The CDR3, as DNA: TGTGCCAGAGTTCCTAAGGGGCTCACTAATGAAAAACTGTTTTTT. It codes for CARVPKGLTNEKLFF.

This clone has a handful of counts. The chain combines TRBV5-1 with TRBJ1-1; the D gene is possibly TRBD1 (5 bases). This CDR3 spans 17 amino acids. The V gene's germline CDR1 is SGHRS and CDR2 YFSETQ. V lost 6 bases and J 0 bases, leaving 21 bases between the germline ends. CDR3 region: CASIPGPEGFMNTEAFF. CDR3 DNA sequence: TGCGCCAGCATCCCAGGGCCGGAGGGGTTTATGAACACTGAAGCTTTCTTT.

This chain links TRBV19 with TRBJ1-2, with a possible D match to TRBD1 (6 bases). The germline gives CDR1 LNHDA, CDR2 SQIVND (reference sequence). The CDR3 covers 12 residues. Trimming took 5 bases from V and 7 from J, leaving 11 bases between them. The CDR3: CASSAGQSGYTF. The CDR3 DNA reads TGTGCCAGTAGTGCCGGACAGAGTGGCTACACCTTC.

J is TRBJ2-7 and V is TRBV6-5; 7 positions agree with TRBD1. V was clipped by 0 bases and J by 3 bases; unmatched bases: 8. Germline CDR1 and CDR2: MNHEY and SVGAGI. CDR3 size: 16 residues. The CDR3 DNA reads as TGTGCCAGCAGTTACTCGAGGTGGCAGGGGGTCTACGAGCAGTACTTC. It codes for CASSYSRWQGVYEQYF.

The chain joins TRBV6-5 to TRBJ2-3, with 10 bases lining up with TRBD2. The germline V gene encodes CDR1 MNHEY and CDR2 SVGAGI. The CDR3 sequence is 15 residues long. The ends lost 2 bases at V and 11 bases at J; junction bases unmatched: 10. The CDR3: CASSYILRTSGEQYF. The DNA of the CDR3 is TGTGCCAGCAGTTACATCCTCCGGACTAGCGGAGAGCAGTATTTT.

V and J are TRBV2 and TRBJ2-1; 9 bases are a match to TRBD2. Trimming cost V 2 bases and J 6 bases; bases outside gene matches: 5. CDR3 length: 15 amino acids. Germline CDR1 SNHLY, CDR2 FYNNEI. The CDR3 loop is CASSERGLAVNEQFF. The CDR3 region has the DNA TGTGCCAGCAGTGAAAGGGGACTAGCCGTCAATGAGCAGTTCTTC.

The chain joins TRBV28 to TRBJ1-2; D is perhaps TRBD1 (5 bases). The V gene's germline CDR1 is MDHEN and CDR2 SYDVKM. Trimming shortened V by 8 bases and J by 5 bases, and 9 bases separated the two germline ends. This CDR3 region has 11 residues. CDR3 sequence (DNA): TGTGCCAGCGAAGACAGTTATGGCTACACCTTC. Translation: CASEDSYGYTF.